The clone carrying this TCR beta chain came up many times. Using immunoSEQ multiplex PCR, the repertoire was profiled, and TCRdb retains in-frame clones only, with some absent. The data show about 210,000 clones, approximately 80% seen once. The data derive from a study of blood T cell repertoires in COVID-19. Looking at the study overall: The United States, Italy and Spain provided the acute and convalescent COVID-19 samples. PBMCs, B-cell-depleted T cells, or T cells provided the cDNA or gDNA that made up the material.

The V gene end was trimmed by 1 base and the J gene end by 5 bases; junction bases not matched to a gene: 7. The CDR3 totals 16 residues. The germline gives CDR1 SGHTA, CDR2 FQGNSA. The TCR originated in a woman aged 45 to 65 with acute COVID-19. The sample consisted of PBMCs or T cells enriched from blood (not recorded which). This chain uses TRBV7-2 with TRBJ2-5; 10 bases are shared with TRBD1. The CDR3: CASSLGGQGSWETQYF. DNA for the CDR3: TGTGCCAGCAGCTTAGGGGGACAGGGGAGTTGGGAGACCCAGTACTTC.